A selection of T cell receptor beta chains follows, all from one sample in a study of control samples from healthy donors and cancer patients. Measured with immunoSEQ multiplex PCR; TCRdb has only the in-frame clones, and not every one. In the table there are about 190,000 clones, 80% to 95% of which are singletons. The sample comprised blood. The receptors originated from a man aged 18 to 35 in good health. CDR3s include the opening cysteine and the closing phenylalanine or tryptophan. The D gene is left open where the match is weak. Clone size is not always given. Where it is, it says once, few, many or a class for expanded clones.

D	V	J	size	CDR3	DNA
-	TRBV30	TRBJ2-2	-	CAWSRTDTGELFF	TGTGCCTGGAGTAGGACGGACACCGGGGAGCTGTTTTTT
TRBD2	TRBV7-9	TRBJ2-3	once	CASSGRTSGGDTQYF	TGTGCCAGCAGCGGTCGGACTAGCGGGGGAGATACGCAGTATTTT
TRBD2	TRBV29-1	TRBJ2-1	-	CSVTLSGGYNEQFF	TGCAGCGTCACACTTAGCGGGGGTTACAATGAGCAGTTCTTC
-	TRBV18	TRBJ2-1	-	CASSPWGWSNEQFF	TGTGCCAGCTCACCTTGGGGGTGGAGCAATGAGCAGTTCTTC
TRBD1	TRBV5-1	TRBJ1-1	-	CASSLSGTGEAFF	TGCGCCAGCAGCTTGAGTGGGACAGGGGAAGCTTTCTTT
-	TRBV19	TRBJ2-5	-	CASRDTGSGETQYF	TGTGCCAGTAGGGACACAGGGTCCGGAGAGACCCAGTACTTC
-	TRBV14	TRBJ1-6	-	CASSQVLMQSPLHF	TGTGCCAGCAGCCAAGTCCTCATGCAATCACCCCTCCACTTT
-	TRBV12-5	TRBJ2-2	-	CASGLVQGHHTGELFF	TGTGCTAGTGGTTTGGTACAAGGACATCACACCGGGGAGCTGTTTTTT
TRBD2	TRBV18	TRBJ2-5	-	CASSPLLAGGPFQETQYF	TGTGCCAGCTCACCACTCCTAGCGGGGGGTCCTTTCCAAGAGACCCAGTACTTC
-	TRBV12-1	TRBJ1-5	-	CASSFAGRQVDIKPQHF	TGTGCCAGCAGCTTTGCGGGGCGACAGGTAGACATCAAGCCCCAGCATTTT